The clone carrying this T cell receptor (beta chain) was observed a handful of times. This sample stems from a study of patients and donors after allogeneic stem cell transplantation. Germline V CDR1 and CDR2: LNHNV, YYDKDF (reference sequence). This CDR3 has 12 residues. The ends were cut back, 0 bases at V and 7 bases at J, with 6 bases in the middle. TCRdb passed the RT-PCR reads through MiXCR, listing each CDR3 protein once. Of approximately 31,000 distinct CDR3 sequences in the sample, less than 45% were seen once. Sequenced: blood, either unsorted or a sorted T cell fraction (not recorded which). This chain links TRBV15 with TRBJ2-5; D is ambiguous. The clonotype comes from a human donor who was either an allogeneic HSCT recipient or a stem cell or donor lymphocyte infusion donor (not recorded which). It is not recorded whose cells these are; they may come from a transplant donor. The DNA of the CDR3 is TGTGCCACCAGCAGAGATATCGGGACCCAGTACTTC. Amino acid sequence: CATSRDIGTQYF. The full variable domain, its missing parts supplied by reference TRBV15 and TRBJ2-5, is DAMVIQNPRYQVTQFGKPVTLSCSQTLNHNVMYWYQQKSSQAPKLLFHYYDKDFNNEADTPDNFQSRRPNTSFCFLDIRSPGLGDTAMYLCATSRDIGTQYFGPGTRLLVL.